This T cell receptor (beta chain) was captured by sequencing in a study of CD8 T cells in ankylosing spondylitis. This clonotype turned up a few times. The CDR3 totals 12 residues. Germline V gives CDR1 SGHVS, CDR2 FQNEAQ. V lost 3 bases, J lost 13 bases, and 7 bases stayed unmatched. TCRdb reanalysed the 5' RACE reads using MiXCR and keeps one entry per CDR3 protein. The top ten hold about 4.6% of the sample, which has about 64,000 distinct CDR3 sequences, approximately 6% seen once. The rearrangement uses TRBV7-8 and TRBJ2-5; 8 positions agree with TRBD2. The receptor comes from a male donor with ankylosing spondylitis. The sequencing sample was made of synovial fluid, either unsorted or a sorted T cell fraction (not recorded which). The CDR3, as DNA: TGTGCCAGCAGCTTCGTACTAGCGGAGCTGTACTTC. This sequence encodes CASSFVLAELYF.